This TCR beta chain was profiled in a study of OX40 agonist ivuxolimab in advanced cancers. Findings of the study overall: Nonresponders included some who also had low normalized T-cell clonal expansion. Both CD4+ and CD8+ T cell populations in blood had undergone clonal expansion by week 6 at 0.1 to 3.0 mg/kg.

Of note for this clone: The target antigen is unknown.

Autoimmune disease history or systemic immunosuppression excluded patients. Produced via immunoSEQ multiplex PCR; TCRdb's table is partial and in-frame only. The sample carries tens of thousands of clones, 81% recorded once. Germline V gene data show CDR1 as MRHNA and CDR2 as SNTAGT. Trimming pared 5 bases from V and 0 bases from J, leaving 10 bases between. This CDR3 region has 14 residues. The chain recombines TRBV6-4 with TRBJ1-2; D unresolved. The source material was CD4+ or CD8+ T cells sorted from blood, sampled in a trial of the OX40 agonist ivuxolimab. The clonotype originates from an adult with an advanced solid tumor such as melanoma, head and neck, liver or kidney cancer. The CDR3 DNA sequence: TGTGCCAGCAGTTTCTACCCGGCTAACTATGGCTACACCTTC. As protein: CASSFYPANYGYTF.